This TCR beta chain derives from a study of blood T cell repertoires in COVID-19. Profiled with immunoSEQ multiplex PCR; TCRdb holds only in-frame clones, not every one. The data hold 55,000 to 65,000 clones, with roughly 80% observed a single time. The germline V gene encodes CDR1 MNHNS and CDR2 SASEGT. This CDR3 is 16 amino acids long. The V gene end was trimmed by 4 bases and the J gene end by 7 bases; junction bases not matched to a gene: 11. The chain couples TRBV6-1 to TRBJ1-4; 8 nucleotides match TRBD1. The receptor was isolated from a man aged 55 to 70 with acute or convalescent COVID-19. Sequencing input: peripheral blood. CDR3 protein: CASSAQGQGGSEKLFF. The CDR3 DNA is TGTGCCAGCAGTGCTCAAGGACAGGGAGGGAGTGAAAAACTGTTTTTT.